Each of the 10 T cell receptor beta chains below was sequenced from the same sample in a study of long-term antiretroviral therapy in people with HIV. At the survey level, the v3.0 immunoSEQ assay was run. Some clones are missing from TCRdb's copy, which holds only in-frame ones; the method was immunoSEQ multiplex PCR. The sample includes approximately 17,000 clones, roughly 80% seen only once; the top ten take around 20%. Specimen: unsorted PBMCs, collected 0.6 years after starting antiretroviral therapy. The receptor set was obtained from a woman aged 18-29 years with HIV.

The chain combines TRBV29-1 with TRBJ1-1; D is unclear. Trimming stripped 7 bases from V and 5 bases from J, with 11 bases between. The CDR3 contains 11 residues. The V gene's germline CDR1 is SQVTM and CDR2 ANQGSEA. Here the CDR3 reads CSAPVGTEAFF. The CDR3 DNA reads TGCAGCGCCCCCGTTGGGACTGAAGCTTTCTTT.

The V and J genes are TRBV28 and TRBJ1-3, with TRBD1 matching over 10 bases. The V gene end was trimmed by 2 bases and the J gene end by 14 bases; junction bases not matched to a gene: 0. This CDR3 contains 11 residues. Germline V gives CDR1 MDHEN, CDR2 SYDVKM. Written as DNA, the CDR3 is TGTGCCAGCAGTTTAGGACAGGGGGTATATTTT. Translated, it gives CASSLGQGVYF.

The J gene is TRBJ1-2, the V gene TRBV2; D remains unclear. Germline values: CDR1 SNHLY, CDR2 FYNNEI. The V and J ends lost 8 bases and 0 bases respectively, with 10 bases between them. The CDR3 is 13 amino acids. CDR3 sequence (DNA): TGTGCCAGCGGAGCGGAAACTAACTATGGCTACACCTTC. It encodes CASGAETNYGYTF.

This clone came up a few times. This sequence joins TRBV7-9 and TRBJ1-3; TRBD1 agrees at 10 bases. J gave up 2 bases and V 5 bases, and 6 bases lay outside the gene matches. Germline V gene sequence: CDR1 SEHNR, CDR2 FQNEAQ (reference sequence). This CDR3 is built from 16 residues. For the CDR3, the DNA is TGTGCCAGCAGCCACGGGACAGGGGTTGCTGGAAACACCATATATTTT. This sequence encodes CASSHGTGVAGNTIYF.

The V call is TRBV6-1, the J call TRBJ2-7, with 7 positions matching TRBD1. CDR3 length: 14 residues. V shed 6 bases and J 0 bases; nucleotides not matched to a gene: 5. CDR1 and CDR2 (germline): MNHNS, SASEGT. The CDR3 DNA sequence: TGTGCCAGCAGAAGGACAGGACTCTCCTACGAGCAGTACTTC. This codes for CASRRTGLSYEQYF.

In its sample, this clone was seen a few times. The genes are TRBV7-9 and TRBJ1-2; 7 bases are shared with TRBD1. J was trimmed by 4 bases and V by 1 base; bases with no gene match: 9. The length of the CDR3 is 16 residues. The germline V gene encodes CDR1 SEHNR and CDR2 FQNEAQ (reference sequence). CDR3 coding DNA: TGTGCCAGCAGCTTAGGAGGGACCGGGACAGCCTATGGCTACACCTTC. Its protein is CASSLGGTGTAYGYTF.

The chain employs TRBV9 and TRBJ2-7; weak D call: TRBD1 (5 bases). Per germline, CDR1 SGDLS and CDR2 YYNGEE. Trimming shortened V by 0 bases and J by 0 bases, and 7 bases separated the two germline ends. CDR3 length: 14 residues. The CDR3 bases are TGTGCCAGCAGCGTAGCAACAGGCTCCTACGAGCAGTACTTC. Translation: CASSVATGSYEQYF.

In DNA form, the CDR3 reads TGTGCCAGTAGTATACTAGGGGGCCCTGAAGCTTTCTTT. It specifies CASSILGGPEAFF. The chain has TRBV19 and TRBJ1-1; TRBD1 agrees at 7 bases. Germline V lookup: CDR1 LNHDA, CDR2 SQIVND (reference sequence). The CDR3 extends over 13 amino acids. Trimming took 2 bases from V and 6 from J; bases not matched to a gene: 3.

The chain carries TRBV7-2 and TRBJ2-7; the D gene could be TRBD1 or TRBD2 (6 bases each). CDR1 and CDR2 (germline): SGHTA, FQGNSA. V gave up 3 bases and J gave up 6 bases, with 9 bases separating them. This CDR3 is built from 12 residues. The CDR3: CASSFGGPEQYF. The CDR3 DNA sequence: TGTGCCAGCAGCTTTGGGGGGCCCGAGCAGTACTTC.

The V and J genes are TRBV5-1 and TRBJ1-4, with TRBD1 matching 8 bases. Germline V gene sequence: CDR1 SGHRS, CDR2 YFSETQ. This CDR3 is 17 amino acids long. V shed 5 bases and J 1 base; nucleotides not matched to a gene: 10. CDR3 in DNA: TGCGCCAGCAGACGAACAGGGGGTAGGGAAACTAATGAAAAACTGTTTTTT. This sequence encodes CASRRTGGRETNEKLFF. Combining the CDR3 with reference TRBV5-1 and TRBJ1-4 gives the whole variable domain KAGVTQTPRYLIKTRGQQVTLSCSPISGHRSVSWYQQTPGQGLQFLFEYFSETQRNKGNFPGRFSGRQFSNSRSEMNVSTLELGDSALYLCASRRTGGRETNEKLFFGSGTQLSVL.